The 20 T cell receptor beta chains presented below share a single source sample, sequenced in a study of cytomegalovirus exposure and HLA in healthy donors. PCR was performed using 60 Vbeta and 13 Jbeta primers. Method: immunoSEQ multiplex PCR; TCRdb's copy keeps in-frame clones and lacks some. Listed are 120,000 to 150,000 clones; 2% to 2.5% falls within the top ten. Sequenced input: PBMCs. These receptors were taken from a woman aged 18-35 years in good health and CMV-seronegative.

The V call is TRBV7-3, the J call TRBJ2-5; 9 nucleotides agree with TRBD2. Looked up from germline, CDR1 is SGHTA and CDR2 is FQGTGA. The V gene end was trimmed by 0 bases and the J gene end by 5 bases; junction bases not matched to a gene: 1. This CDR3 has 14 amino acids. Here the CDR3 DNA reads TGTGCCAGCAGCTTAACTAGCGGGAGTGAGACCCAGTACTTC. Its protein is CASSLTSGSETQYF.

This chain connects TRBV18 to TRBJ2-7; no reliable D call. Germline V gene data show CDR1 as KGHSH and CDR2 as LQKENI. The germline V and J ends were trimmed by 3 bases and 0 bases, with 6 bases remaining between them. The length of the CDR3 is 13 residues. CDR3 DNA: TGTGCCAGCTCACCGCCTAGCTCCTACGAGCAGTACGTC. It encodes CASSPPSSYEQYV.

This sequence joins TRBV5-6 and TRBJ1-4; D is possibly TRBD1 (5 bases). V shed 1 base and J shed 4 bases, with 8 bases lying between them. The CDR3 sequence is 14 residues long. In germline, CDR1 is SGHDT, CDR2 YYEEEE. The CDR3 nucleotides are TGTGCCAGCAGCTTGTCCAGGGATAATGAAAAACTGTTTTTT. It codes for CASSLSRDNEKLFF.

With regard to this clone: The sample has other DNA sequences that encode this CDR3 too. The rearrangement uses TRBV6-1 and TRBJ2-5; weak D call: TRBD2 (6 bases). Germline lookup yields CDR1 MNHNS and CDR2 SASEGT. This CDR3 is built from 13 residues. The V end was cut by 4 bases, the J end by 2 bases, with 8 bases between. This CDR3 is CASSAGLQETQYF. In nucleotides, the CDR3 is TGTGCCAGCAGTGCGGGACTGCAAGAGACCCAGTACTTC.

The rearrangement uses TRBV7-9 and TRBJ2-1; 9 bases align to TRBD2. This CDR3 has 16 amino acids. Trimming at V came to 1 base and at J to 4 bases, leaving 5 bases not matched to a gene. CDR1 and CDR2 (germline): SEHNR, FQNEAQ (reference sequence). The CDR3, as DNA: TGTGCCAGCAGCTTAGTGCGGGAGGGCCTATACAATGAGCAGTTCTTC. Its translation: CASSLVREGLYNEQFF.

The V and J genes are TRBV23-1 and TRBJ1-5, with D possibly TRBD1 on 6 matching bases. TRBV23-1 is an ORF, with its function uncertain. The CDR3 totals 14 residues. Trimming took off 5 bases at V and 4 bases at J, with 12 bases between the two ends. The CDR3 coding sequence is TGCGCCAGCAGTTGGTCAGGGGATAATCAGCCCCAGCATTTT. As protein: CASSWSGDNQPQHF.

V is TRBV27 and J is TRBJ2-3; no reliable D call. Germline CDR1 reads MNHEY; CDR2 reads SMNVEV (reference sequence). V lost 4 bases and J lost 2, with 13 bases in between. The CDR3 is 15 amino acids. CDR3 sequence (DNA): TGTGCCAGCAGTTCGTGGAGTTCGGTCACAGATACGCAGTATTTT. Translated: CASSSWSSVTDTQYF.

The chain joins TRBV4-1 to TRBJ2-3; 12 positions agree with TRBD2. CDR1 is MGHRA, CDR2 YSYEKL, per germline. The CDR3 is 16 amino acids. Trimming took 4 bases from V and 2 from J; bases not matched to a gene: 4. The CDR3, as DNA: TGCGCCAGCAGCCTACTAGCGGGAGGTTTCACAGATACGCAGTATTTT. Encoded protein: CASSLLAGGFTDTQYF.

With regard to this clone: The same CDR3 arises from other DNA sequences in this sample as well. V usage is TRBV7-2 and J usage is TRBJ2-1, with D possibly matching TRBD2 (6 bases). The V end was cut by 5 bases, the J end by 8 bases, with 22 bases between. This CDR3 region has 16 residues. Looked up from germline, CDR1 is SGHTA and CDR2 is FQGNSA. This CDR3 is CASSPRENRAKDEQFF. As DNA, the CDR3 is TGTGCCAGCAGCCCACGGGAGAACCGGGCCAAAGATGAGCAGTTCTTC.

The V and J genes are TRBV7-2 and TRBJ2-2; no definite D call. Germline values: CDR1 SGHTA, CDR2 FQGNSA. The CDR3 loop spans 15 amino acids. V was clipped by 2 bases and J by 4 bases, with 11 bases between them. The CDR3 region is CASSLPLSGTGELFF. For the CDR3, the DNA is TGTGCCAGCAGCTTACCTCTTTCGGGCACCGGGGAGCTGTTTTTT.

The chain uses TRBV11-2 and TRBJ2-1; TRBD2 aligns across 7 bases. The V segment lost 5 bases and the J segment 0 bases; nucleotides outside the gene matches: 10. The CDR3 length is 17 residues. The germline gives CDR1 SGHAT, CDR2 FQNNGV. CDR3 region: CASSEIAGDSSYNEQFF. In DNA form, the CDR3 reads TGTGCCAGCAGCGAAATAGCGGGCGATAGCTCCTACAATGAGCAGTTCTTC.

The chain carries TRBV19 and TRBJ1-1; D is possibly TRBD1 (5 bases). The CDR3 is 13 residues long. Germline V CDR1 and CDR2: LNHDA, SQIVND (reference sequence). Trimming cost V 11 bases and J 0 bases, with 13 bases left between them. CDR3 nucleotide sequence: TGTGCCTCCCAGGACACCATGAACACTGAAGCTTTCTTT. Its translation: CASQDTMNTEAFF.

The chain links TRBV30 to TRBJ2-7, with 7 bases aligning to TRBD2. The V segment lost 5 bases and the J segment 1 base; nucleotides outside the gene matches: 5. Germline V gene sequence: CDR1 GTSNPN, CDR2 SVGIG (reference sequence). The CDR3 covers 13 residues. The DNA for the CDR3 is TGTGCCTGGGGACTAGTTCTGTCCTACGAGCAGTACTTC. It specifies CAWGLVLSYEQYF.

The rearrangement joins TRBV28 to TRBJ2-1; 7 bases agree with TRBD2. V was pared by 5 bases and J by 6 bases, with 19 bases of the junction left unmatched. This CDR3 has 18 amino acids. The germline V gene has CDR1 MDHEN and CDR2 SYDVKM. CDR3 region: CASSGVGVREGPRNEQFF. CDR3 DNA: TGTGCCAGCAGTGGCGTGGGAGTCAGGGAGGGCCCCCGCAATGAGCAGTTCTTC.

J is TRBJ2-2 and V is TRBV7-3; no reliable D call. The CDR3 consists of 13 residues. Germline CDR1 and CDR2: SGHTA and FQGTGA. V was trimmed by 5 bases and J by 0 bases, leaving 4 bases between them. The chain's CDR3 is CASSQSNTGELFF. In DNA form, the CDR3 reads TGTGCCAGCAGCCAATCGAACACCGGGGAGCTGTTTTTT.

The V and J genes are TRBV2 and TRBJ1-2, with a possible D match to TRBD1 (5 bases). V lost 4 bases and J 6 bases, leaving 15 bases between the germline ends. CDR3 length equals 14 residues. Germline CDR1 is SNHLY and CDR2 is FYNNEI. CDR3 bases: TGTGCCAGCAGTGGAAATATGGGGGGGGATGGCTACACCTTC. Amino acids: CASSGNMGGDGYTF.

The chain combines TRBV10-3 with TRBJ1-1; possible D gene TRBD1, 6 bases. In germline, CDR1 is ENHRY, CDR2 SYGVKD. The CDR3 runs to 14 residues. V was shortened by 9 bases and J by 1 base, with 15 bases between the two germline ends. The CDR3 reads CAMRQAGENTEAFF. The CDR3 DNA reads TGTGCCATGAGACAGGCTGGCGAGAACACTGAAGCTTTCTTT.

The chain uses TRBV30 and TRBJ1-2; 7 nucleotides agree with TRBD1. CDR3 length: 10 amino acids. V dropped 7 bases and J dropped 8; count of bases not matched to a gene: 4. Germline V CDR1 and CDR2: GTSNPN, SVGIG (reference sequence). This CDR3 is CASTGTGYTF. In DNA, the CDR3 is TGTGCCTCGACAGGGACGGGCTACACCTTC.

The chain joins TRBV7-2 to TRBJ2-5; perhaps TRBD2 as D (6 bases). The length of the CDR3 is 19 residues. V was cut by 7 bases and J by 3 bases, with 30 bases left in between. CDR1 and CDR2 from the germline V gene are SGHTA and FQGNSA. In nucleotides, the CDR3 is TGTGCCAGCACCAAATCGGGTAGCGGAGAGGGGTATGGAAAAGAGACCCAGTACTTC. It encodes CASTKSGSGEGYGKETQYF. The variable domain in full, completed from reference TRBV7-2 and TRBJ2-5, reads GAGVSQSPSNKVTEKGKDVELRCDPISGHTALYWYRQSLGQGLEFLIYFQGNSAPDKSGLPSDRFSAERTGGSVSTLTIQRTQQEDSAVYLCASTKSGSGEGYGKETQYFGPGTRLLVL.

The chain recombines TRBV4-2 with TRBJ2-5; D not certain. This CDR3 contains 16 residues. From germline, CDR1 is LGHNA and CDR2 YNFKEQ. V was clipped by 1 base and J by 0 bases, with 12 bases between them. The chain's CDR3 is CASSQVGRGNQETQYF. For the CDR3, the DNA is TGTGCCAGCAGCCAAGTGGGTCGAGGAAACCAAGAGACCCAGTACTTC.